What follows are 20 T cell receptor beta chains derived from one specimen sequenced in a study of shared clonotypes between healthy human individuals. Naive CD8 cells lacked CD45RO and underwent positive selection for CCR7, leaving out terminally differentiated effector memory CD45RA+ cells. TCRdb's copy holds only in-frame clones and misses some; the assay was immunoSEQ multiplex PCR. The sample contains 750,000 to 1,000,000 clones, 92% of which appear only once. The sequencing sample was made of naive CD8+ T cells sorted from blood. All receptors come from a man in his thirties or forties in good health.

There are a few counts of this clone. The chain employs TRBV18 and TRBJ2-7, with D perhaps TRBD1 (6 bases). The germline V and J ends were trimmed by 0 bases and 1 base, with 10 bases remaining between them. Germline CDR1 reads KGHSH; CDR2 reads LQKENI. The CDR3 is 15 residues long. CDR3 in DNA: TGTGCCAGCTCACCACCGAACAGGGAGTCCTACGAGCAGTACTTC. Protein sequence: CASSPPNRESYEQYF.

The V gene is TRBV27, the J gene TRBJ2-1; D ambiguous. CDR3 size: 14 residues. Looked up from germline, CDR1 is MNHEY and CDR2 is SMNVEV (reference sequence). V lost 6 bases to trimming and J lost 0 bases, with 9 bases between them. The CDR3 here is CASRPGRSYNEQFF. In DNA form, the CDR3 reads TGTGCCAGCAGGCCGGGCCGCTCCTACAATGAGCAGTTCTTC.

The chain uses TRBV7-9 and TRBJ2-3; D is undetermined. CDR1 is SEHNR, CDR2 FQNEAQ, per germline (reference sequence). The CDR3 has 17 residues. V lost 4 bases and J lost 0, with 17 bases in between. The CDR3 loop reads CASSSDLSVLSTDTQYF. The CDR3 nucleotides are TGTGCCAGCAGCTCGGACCTGTCGGTACTTAGCACAGATACGCAGTATTTT.

V is TRBV7-2 and J is TRBJ2-1; 8 bases agree with TRBD2. Germline-derived CDR1 and CDR2 are SGHTA and FQGNSA. This CDR3 comprises 14 residues. Unmatched junction bases numbered 10, after V lost 8 bases and J lost 7 bases. The CDR3 region is CASHVFAGGNEQFF. CDR3 coding DNA: TGTGCCAGCCATGTCTTTGCGGGAGGAAATGAGCAGTTCTTC.

The V gene is TRBV7-2, the J gene TRBJ2-3; either TRBD1 or TRBD2 may supply D (6 bases each). Germline V gene sequence: CDR1 SGHTA, CDR2 FQGNSA. This CDR3 has 13 amino acids. The V gene lost 7 bases and the J gene lost 4 bases, with 12 bases spanning the gap. In DNA, the CDR3 is TGTGCCAGCAACTCGGGGGCCGCAGATACGCAGTATTTT. Translating it yields CASNSGAADTQYF.

The rearrangement joins TRBV10-3 to TRBJ1-1; D not certain. V was trimmed by 4 bases and J by 0 bases, leaving 9 bases between them. Germline V gene lookup returns CDR1 ENHRY and CDR2 SYGVKD. CDR3 length: 14 amino acids. The CDR3 nucleotides read TGTGCCATCAGTGGTGAAGGGATGAACACTGAAGCTTTCTTT. It encodes CAISGEGMNTEAFF.

The chain combines TRBV7-9 with TRBJ2-7; 9 positions agree with TRBD2. Unmatched junction bases numbered 5, after V lost 5 bases and J lost 3 bases. Germline assignment: CDR1 SEHNR and CDR2 FQNEAQ (reference sequence). The CDR3 consists of 14 residues. The CDR3 nucleotides are TGTGCCAGCAGCCCCCAGACTAGCGGCTACGAGCAGTACTTC. Translated: CASSPQTSGYEQYF. The whole variable domain, filled in from reference TRBV7-9 and TRBJ2-7, reads DTGVSQNPRHKITKRGQNVTFRCDPISEHNRLYWYRQTLGQGPEFLTYFQNEAQLEKSRLLSDRFSAERPKGSFSTLEIQRTEQGDSAMYLCASSPQTSGYEQYFGPGTRLTVT.

This rearrangement joins TRBV4-2 to TRBJ2-2; 9 nucleotides agree with TRBD2. Looked up from germline, CDR1 is LGHNA and CDR2 is YNFKEQ. This CDR3 is built from 17 residues. The V gene end was trimmed by 0 bases and the J gene end by 2 bases; junction bases not matched to a gene: 4. CDR3 DNA sequence: TGTGCCAGCAGCCAAGATCGACTAGCGGCAAACACCGGGGAGCTGTTTTTT. Residues: CASSQDRLAANTGELFF.

The CDR3 loop reads CASSFAKERGVYEQYF. The CDR3 DNA sequence: TGTGCCAGCAGTTTTGCGAAGGAACGGGGAGTCTACGAGCAGTACTTC. The genes are TRBV28 and TRBJ2-7; a possible D gene is TRBD2 (5 bases). The V gene's germline CDR1 is MDHEN and CDR2 SYDVKM. CDR3 size: 16 residues. Trimming removed 3 bases from V and 3 bases from J, with 18 bases in between.

A single count supports this clone. The chain couples TRBV7-2 to TRBJ2-1; D perhaps matches TRBD2 (6 bases). The CDR3 is 16 residues long. The ends were cut back, 1 base at V and 5 bases at J, with 15 bases in the middle. The germline CDR1 and CDR2 sequences are SGHTA and FQGNSA. The CDR3: CASSLDARRGNNEQFF. Written as DNA, the CDR3 is TGTGCCAGCAGCTTAGACGCCCGGCGGGGAAACAATGAGCAGTTCTTC. Combining the CDR3 with reference TRBV7-2 and TRBJ2-1 gives the whole variable domain GAGVSQSPSNKVTEKGKDVELRCDPISGHTALYWYRQSLGQGLEFLIYFQGNSAPDKSGLPSDRFSAERTGGSVSTLTIQRTQQEDSAVYLCASSLDARRGNNEQFFGPGTRLTVL.

DNA for the CDR3: TGTGCCAGCAGCTTGGGGGAGACTAGCGGGTTTCACAATGAGCAGTTCTTC. Protein product: CASSLGETSGFHNEQFF. The rearrangement joins TRBV11-3 to TRBJ2-1; the match to TRBD2 covers 10 bases. V lost 3 bases, J lost 5 bases, and 10 bases stayed unmatched. The CDR3 length is 17 residues. CDR1 SGHNT and CDR2 YENEEA come from the germline V gene.

This chain links TRBV27 with TRBJ2-1; 11 bases agree with TRBD2. The V gene end was trimmed by 5 bases and the J gene end by 8 bases; junction bases not matched to a gene: 8. The germline V gene encodes CDR1 MNHEY and CDR2 SMNVEV (reference sequence). The CDR3 covers 15 residues. CDR3 amino acids: CASSIGLAGIYEQFF. The CDR3 DNA reads as TGTGCCAGCAGTATAGGACTAGCGGGTATCTATGAGCAGTTCTTC.

V gene TRBV7-9 combines with J gene TRBJ2-1; TRBD1 aligns across 8 bases. Germline V gene sequence: CDR1 SEHNR, CDR2 FQNEAQ (reference sequence). The trim removed 1 base at V and 12 bases at J, leaving 2 bases unmatched. This CDR3 has 12 amino acids. The CDR3 nucleotides are TGTGCCAGCAGCTTAGATGGGACAGGGCAGTTCTTC. This gives the protein CASSLDGTGQFF.

The chain combines TRBV7-8 with TRBJ2-5; D unresolved. This CDR3 contains 12 residues. The ends were cut back, 7 bases at V and 5 bases at J, with 11 bases in the middle. The V gene's germline CDR1 is SGHVS and CDR2 FQNEAQ. The DNA for the CDR3 is TGTGCCAGCAATGCCCAAGGGGAGACCCAGTACTTC. Encoded protein: CASNAQGETQYF.

A single count supports this clone. J is TRBJ2-3 and V is TRBV10-1; a possible D gene is TRBD1 (5 bases). CDR1 and CDR2 (germline): WNHNN, SYGVQD (reference sequence). Trimming left V 8 bases short and J 0 bases short, with 12 bases between. CDR3 length equals 14 residues. The CDR3 DNA reads TGCGCCAGCGCTGACAGCAGGAGCACAGATACGCAGTATTTT. This codes for CASADSRSTDTQYF.

V gene TRBV7-9 combines with J gene TRBJ2-1; unclear D gene. The V gene's germline CDR1 is SEHNR and CDR2 FQNEAQ (reference sequence). V was trimmed by 5 bases and J by 3 bases, leaving 8 bases between them. The CDR3 contains 13 residues. CDR3 loop: CASSNPYYNEQFF. The CDR3 DNA follows: TGTGCCAGCAGCAACCCATACTACAATGAGCAGTTCTTC.

The V gene is TRBV13, the J gene TRBJ2-7; D is uncertain. The CDR3 extends over 12 amino acids. Germline V gene data show CDR1 as PRHDT and CDR2 as FYEKMQ (reference sequence). V was pared by 5 bases and J by 5 bases, with 10 bases between. DNA for the CDR3: TGTGCCAGCAGCAGAGATGAGAACGAGCAGTACTTC. Its translation is CASSRDENEQYF.

The chain carries TRBV28 and TRBJ2-7; D unclear. This CDR3 has 15 amino acids. Germline V lookup: CDR1 MDHEN, CDR2 SYDVKM. V lost 1 base, J lost 4 bases, and 14 bases lay in between. The CDR3 reads CASSLFLGEGYEQYF. CDR3 nucleotide sequence: TGTGCCAGCAGTTTATTCCTAGGTGAAGGGTACGAGCAGTACTTC.

J is TRBJ2-5 and V is TRBV10-3; maybe TRBD1 (5 bases). Per the germline V gene, CDR1 is ENHRY and CDR2 is SYGVKD. The V and J ends lost 0 bases and 1 base respectively, with 6 bases between them. This CDR3 has 14 amino acids. The CDR3 sequence is CAISESTVQETQYF. The CDR3 coding sequence is TGTGCCATCAGTGAGTCGACAGTCCAAGAGACCCAGTACTTC.

The chain combines TRBV28 with TRBJ2-1, with 11 bases aligning to TRBD2. This CDR3 spans 21 amino acids. V lost 2 bases, J lost 6 bases, and 21 bases stayed unmatched. The V gene's germline CDR1 is MDHEN and CDR2 SYDVKM. CDR3 in amino acids: CASSLGLRTSGSASFSNEQFF. Written as DNA, the CDR3 is TGTGCCAGCAGTTTAGGCCTCCGGACTAGCGGGTCAGCCAGCTTCAGCAATGAGCAGTTCTTC.